A single sample is the source of the 5 T cell receptor beta chains below, sequenced in a study of blood T cell repertoires in COVID-19. Using immunoSEQ multiplex PCR, the repertoire was profiled, and TCRdb retains in-frame clones only, with some absent. The sample carries some 140,000 clones, roughly 79% recorded once. Sequencing was carried out using peripheral blood. Receptors were obtained from a woman aged 60-75 years with active or convalescent COVID-19.

The chain employs TRBV6-5 and TRBJ1-5, with 9 bases aligning to TRBD1. CDR3 length: 14 amino acids. Germline V CDR1 and CDR2: MNHEY, SVGAGI. The V and J ends lost 6 bases and 7 bases, in that order; junction bases with no gene match: 7. CDR3 residues: CASSQTGGNQPQHF. The CDR3 nucleotides read TGTGCCAGCAGCCAGACAGGGGGAAACCAGCCCCAGCATTTT.

The chain recombines TRBV19 with TRBJ2-1; 8 bases are shared with TRBD2. This CDR3 has 14 amino acids. Germline V gene lookup returns CDR1 LNHDA and CDR2 SQIVND (reference sequence). The junction had 7 bases not matched to a gene; V was cut back by 5 bases and J by 7 bases. The DNA for the CDR3 is TGTGCCAGTAGTCCGGGAGGGCCTGAAAATGAGCAGTTCTTC. This encodes CASSPGGPENEQFF.

V gene TRBV30 combines with J gene TRBJ1-6; TRBD1 is a possible D gene (5 bases). The germline V and J ends were trimmed by 5 bases and 4 bases, with 15 bases remaining between them. CDR1 GTSNPN and CDR2 SVGIG come from the germline V gene (reference sequence). The CDR3 covers 15 residues. CDR3 bases: TGTGCCTGGGGCCCCAATCGGGGGTATAATTCACCCCTCCACTTT. Translated: CAWGPNRGYNSPLHF.

V is TRBV5-1 and J is TRBJ1-3; D not certain. The CDR3 is 14 residues long. Germline V gene data show CDR1 as SGHRS and CDR2 as YFSETQ. V was pared by 0 bases and J by 3 bases, with 7 bases between. Here the CDR3 reads CASSLDGRGNTIYF. In DNA form, the CDR3 reads TGCGCCAGCAGCTTGGATGGGCGTGGAAACACCATATATTTT.

This clone turned up a few times. The chain carries TRBV2 and TRBJ2-7, with D tentatively TRBD2 (5 bases). Germline V gene lookup returns CDR1 SNHLY and CDR2 FYNNEI. V was cut by 1 base and J by 0 bases, with 7 bases left in between. The CDR3 length is 14 residues. This chain's CDR3 is CASSEGSDSYEQYV. The CDR3 nucleotides are TGTGCCAGCAGTGAAGGTAGCGACTCCTACGAGCAGTACGTC.